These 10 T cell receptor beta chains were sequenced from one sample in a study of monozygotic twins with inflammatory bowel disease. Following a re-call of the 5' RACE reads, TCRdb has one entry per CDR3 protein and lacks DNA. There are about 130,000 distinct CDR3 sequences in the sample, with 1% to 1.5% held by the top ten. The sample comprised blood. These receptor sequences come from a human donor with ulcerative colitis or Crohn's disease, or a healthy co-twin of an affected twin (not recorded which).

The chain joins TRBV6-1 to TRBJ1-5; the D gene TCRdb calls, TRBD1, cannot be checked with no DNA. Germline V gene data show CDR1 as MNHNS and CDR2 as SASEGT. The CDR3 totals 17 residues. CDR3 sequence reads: CASSAGRGSIGNQPQHF.

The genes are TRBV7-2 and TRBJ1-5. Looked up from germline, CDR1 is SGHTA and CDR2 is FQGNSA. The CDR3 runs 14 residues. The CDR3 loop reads CASSLWQNNQPQHF.

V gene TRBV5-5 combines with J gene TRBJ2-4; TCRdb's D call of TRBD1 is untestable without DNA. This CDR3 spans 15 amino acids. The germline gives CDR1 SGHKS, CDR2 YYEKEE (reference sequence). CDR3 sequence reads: CASRRGVTAKNIQYF.

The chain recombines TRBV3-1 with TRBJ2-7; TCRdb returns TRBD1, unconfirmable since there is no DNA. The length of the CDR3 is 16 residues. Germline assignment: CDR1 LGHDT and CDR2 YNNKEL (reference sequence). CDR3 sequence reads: CASSHPGTEPSYEQYF.

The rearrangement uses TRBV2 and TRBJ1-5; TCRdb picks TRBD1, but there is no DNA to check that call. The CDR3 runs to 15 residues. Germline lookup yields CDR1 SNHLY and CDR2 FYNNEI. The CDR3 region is CASSGPTGPNQPQHF.

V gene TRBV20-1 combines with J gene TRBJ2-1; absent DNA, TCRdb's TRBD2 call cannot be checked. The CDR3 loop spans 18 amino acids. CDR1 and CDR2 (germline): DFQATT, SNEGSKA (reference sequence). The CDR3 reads CSASSVTSGSRTYNEQFF.

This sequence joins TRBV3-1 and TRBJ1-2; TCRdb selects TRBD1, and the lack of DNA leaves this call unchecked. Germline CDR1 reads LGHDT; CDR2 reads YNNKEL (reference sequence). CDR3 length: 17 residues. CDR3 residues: CASSPRTGVFSNYGYTF.

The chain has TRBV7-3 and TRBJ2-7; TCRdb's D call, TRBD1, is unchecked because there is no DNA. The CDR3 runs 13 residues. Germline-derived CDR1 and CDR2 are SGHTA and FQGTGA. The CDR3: CASSLDRRRQHYF.

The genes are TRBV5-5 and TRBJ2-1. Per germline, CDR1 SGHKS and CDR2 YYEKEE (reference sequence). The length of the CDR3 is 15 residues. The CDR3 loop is CASSFEPTRRNEQFF.

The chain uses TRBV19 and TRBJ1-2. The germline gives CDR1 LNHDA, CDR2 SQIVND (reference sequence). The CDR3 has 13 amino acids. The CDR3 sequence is CASTYAANYGYTF.